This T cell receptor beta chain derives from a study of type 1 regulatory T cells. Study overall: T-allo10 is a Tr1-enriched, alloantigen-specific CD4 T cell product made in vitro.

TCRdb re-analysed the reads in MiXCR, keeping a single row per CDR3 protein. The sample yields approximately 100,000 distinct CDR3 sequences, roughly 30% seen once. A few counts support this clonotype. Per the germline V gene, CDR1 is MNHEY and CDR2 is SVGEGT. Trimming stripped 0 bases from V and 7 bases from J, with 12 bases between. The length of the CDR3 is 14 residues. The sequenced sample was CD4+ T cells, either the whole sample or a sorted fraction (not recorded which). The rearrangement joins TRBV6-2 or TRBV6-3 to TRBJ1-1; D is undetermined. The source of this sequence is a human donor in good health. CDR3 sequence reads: CASSYSTPVGEAFF. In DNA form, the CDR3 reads TGTGCCAGCAGTTACTCGACACCCGTGGGTGAAGCTTTCTTT.